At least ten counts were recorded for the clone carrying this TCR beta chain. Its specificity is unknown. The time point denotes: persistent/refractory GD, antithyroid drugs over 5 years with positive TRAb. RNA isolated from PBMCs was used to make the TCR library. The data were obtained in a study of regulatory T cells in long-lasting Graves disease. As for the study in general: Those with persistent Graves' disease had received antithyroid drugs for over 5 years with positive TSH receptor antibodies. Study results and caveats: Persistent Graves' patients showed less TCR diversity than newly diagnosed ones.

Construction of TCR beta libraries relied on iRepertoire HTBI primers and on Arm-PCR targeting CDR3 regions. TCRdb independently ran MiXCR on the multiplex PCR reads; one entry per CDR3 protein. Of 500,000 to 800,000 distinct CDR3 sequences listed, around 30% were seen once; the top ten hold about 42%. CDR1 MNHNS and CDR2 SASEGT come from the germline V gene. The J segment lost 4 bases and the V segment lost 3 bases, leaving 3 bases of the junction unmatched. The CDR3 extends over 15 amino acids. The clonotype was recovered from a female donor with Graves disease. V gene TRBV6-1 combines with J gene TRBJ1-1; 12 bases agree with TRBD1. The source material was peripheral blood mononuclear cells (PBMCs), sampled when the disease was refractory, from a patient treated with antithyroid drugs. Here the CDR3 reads CASSEEGQGATEAFF. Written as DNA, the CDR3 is TGTGCCAGCAGTGAGGAGGGACAGGGGGCCACTGAAGCTTTCTTT.